This T cell receptor (beta chain) was profiled in a study of vaccination and CD4 T cells after COVID-19. For the study at large: The peptides that stimulated the cells were overlapping spike peptides from SARS-CoV-2, HCoV-NL63, HCoV-OC43 and HCoV-229E. In the control cultures, a CEFX pool, an HIV-1 Nef pool, or no peptide was supplied. Broader study findings: Early timepoints after natural infection were not analyzed in these convalescent patients.

The treatment denotes: roughly nine-day PBMC culture with coronavirus spike peptide pools or control peptides (ViraFEST assay). As to this clonotype: Its antigen is unknown.

Cultured CD4+ T cells had their DNA profiled by the Oncomine TCR Beta short-read assay. TCRdb used MiXCR to reprocess the PCR reads, holding one entry per CDR3 protein. The profile shows 13,000 or so distinct CDR3 sequences, approximately 74% of them singletons. This CDR3 region has 13 residues. CDR1 is MNHEY, CDR2 SMNVEV, per germline (reference sequence). With 4 bases removed from V and 2 bases from J, the gap between germline ends came to 8 bases. The sequenced sample was CD4+ T cells from blood, cultured in vitro. The V gene is TRBV27, the J gene TRBJ1-2, with D unclear. This sequence was found in a human donor who had recovered from COVID-19. The CDR3 sequence: CASSSQLNYGYTF. The CDR3 nucleotides are TGTGCCAGCAGTTCTCAGTTAAACTATGGCTACACCTTC.